This TCR beta chain was retrieved from a study of cytomegalovirus exposure and HLA in healthy donors. General observations from the study: The study recorded more than 150 TCR beta chains that were cytomegalovirus-associated. Several of the most significant clusters appeared linked to common viral pathogens, based on a later analysis.

Both 60 Vbeta primers and 13 Jbeta primers went into the PCR. Sequenced by immunoSEQ multiplex PCR; TCRdb stores in-frame clones only, minus some. The sample comprises a few hundred thousand clones, approximately 82% of which are singletons, and 0.58% rests with the top ten. Germline V gene lookup returns CDR1 MNHEY and CDR2 SMNVEV (reference sequence). The CDR3 loop spans 14 amino acids. V was shortened by 6 bases and J by 6 bases, with 15 bases between the two germline ends. A note on this clone: Antigen: not known.

The V gene is TRBV27, the J gene TRBJ2-4, with D perhaps TRBD1 (5 bases). The TCR originated in a middle-aged woman in good health and CMV-seronegative. What was sequenced was PBMCs. Written as DNA, the CDR3 is TGTGCCAGCAGAGTCCAACCCCAGGGAAACATTCAGTACTTC. Residues: CASRVQPQGNIQYF.